Listed here is a single T cell receptor beta chain. Antigen: not known. This specimen belongs to a study of T-cell reconstitution after alpha-beta-depleted transplantation in children. Whole-study findings and limits: About two months after transplant, alpha-beta T cells reportedly came from several hundred expanded graft clones. One year after transplant, T-cell counts and diversity came mostly from newly produced T cells. Surviving thymic progenitors and recipient T cells were the source of high TCRbeta diversity at day 60 in some patients.

Per the germline V gene, CDR1 is DFQATT and CDR2 is SNEGSKA (reference sequence). V shed 2 bases and J shed 2 bases, with 12 bases lying between them. The CDR3 covers 15 residues. The library targeted TCRbeta and was prepared with unique molecular identifiers. Using its own MiXCR run on the PCR reads, TCRdb lists one record per CDR3 protein. The repertoire consists of 500,000 to 600,000 distinct CDR3 sequences, with around 27% occurring once and the leading ten covering around a third. The clonotype comes from a boy under two years old with Wiskott-Aldrich syndrome, due to receive a stem cell transplant. This sample comprised PBMCs, obtained before TCRalphabeta/CD19-depleted stem cell transplant. V gene TRBV20-1 combines with J gene TRBJ2-2; a possible D gene is TRBD2 (6 bases). The CDR3 sequence: CSARRASVNTGELFF. For the CDR3, the DNA is TGCAGTGCTAGACGGGCTAGCGTTAACACCGGGGAGCTGTTTTTT.